A single sample is the source of the 10 T cell receptor beta chains below, sequenced in a study of T cell responses to AZD1222 COVID-19 vaccine. Here immunoSEQ multiplex PCR was the method, and the copy in TCRdb shows in-frame clones only, minus some. The sample shows over 90,000 clones, over 75% of them seen only once. Sequenced here: peripheral blood, sampled 28 days after the second AZD1222 dose. Every receptor here comes from an adult who received the AZD1222 COVID-19 vaccine.

This clone was recorded once. J is TRBJ1-1 and V is TRBV7-9; D is ambiguous. V was cut by 1 base and J by 7 bases, with 13 bases left in between. The CDR3 has 14 amino acids. Germline V gene data show CDR1 as SEHNR and CDR2 as FQNEAQ (reference sequence). This CDR3 is CASSLVVGFNEAFF. CDR3 nucleotides: TGTGCCAGCAGCTTAGTGGTAGGGTTTAATGAAGCTTTCTTT. The full variable domain, with the rest looked up from reference TRBV7-9 and TRBJ1-1, is DTGVSQNPRHKITKRGQNVTFRCDPISEHNRLYWYRQTLGQGPEFLTYFQNEAQLEKSRLLSDRFSAERPKGSFSTLEIQRTEQGDSAMYLCASSLVVGFNEAFFGQGTRLTVV.

The chain uses TRBV3-1 (or the pseudogene TRBV3-2) and TRBJ2-7; 9 bases are shared with TRBD2. The CDR3 runs to 14 residues. Germline CDR1 reads LGHDT; CDR2 reads YNNKEL (reference sequence). Losses at the gene ends were 3 bases for V and 5 bases for J; bases not matched to a gene: 5. For the CDR3, the DNA is TGTGCCAGCAGCCATCGCGGGGGGGCGAACGAGCAGTACTTC. Translation gives CASSHRGGANEQYF.

This chain joins TRBV6-6 and TRBJ1-5, with D unclear. There are 12 residues in the CDR3. V was trimmed by 5 bases and J by 7 bases, leaving 9 bases between them. Germline CDR1 reads MNHNY; CDR2 reads SVGAGI (reference sequence). CDR3 residues: CASSDLGQPQHF. The CDR3 DNA reads as TGTGCCAGCAGTGATTTAGGGCAGCCCCAGCATTTT.

The chain combines TRBV19 with TRBJ1-2; D ambiguous. The CDR3 contains 17 residues. Germline-derived CDR1 and CDR2 are LNHDA and SQIVND (reference sequence). V gave up 2 bases and J gave up 1 base, with 17 bases separating them. The CDR3 here is CASSISKVAALNYGYTF. CDR3 in DNA: TGTGCCAGTAGTATAAGCAAGGTGGCAGCTCTTAACTATGGCTACACCTTC.

The rearrangement joins TRBV14 to TRBJ1-1; perhaps TRBD1 as D (5 bases). V gave up 3 bases and J gave up 1 base, with 9 bases separating them. Germline CDR1 SGHDN, CDR2 FVKESK. The CDR3 covers 14 residues. The CDR3 coding sequence is TGTGCCAGCAGCCATTTGGGGCCGAACACTGAAGCTTTCTTT. Its protein product is CASSHLGPNTEAFF.

As regards this clone: A clone one base away is much larger, so this may be a read error. This sample also contains other DNA sequences that code for the same CDR3. The V and J genes are TRBV25-1 and TRBJ1-5, with unresolved D. This CDR3 is 12 amino acids long. Germline CDR1 MGHDK, CDR2 SYGVNS. The germline V and J ends were trimmed by 3 bases and 6 bases, with 6 bases remaining between them. CDR3 sequence: CASSDPGQPQHF. The CDR3 bases are TGTGCCAGCAGTGACCCGGGTCAGCCCCAGCATTTT.

J is TRBJ2-1 and V is TRBV6-4; perhaps TRBD1 as D (7 bases). Germline CDR1 reads MRHNA; CDR2 reads SNTAGT. The CDR3 extends over 13 amino acids. The V and J ends lost 5 bases and 7 bases respectively, with 12 bases between them. The CDR3 DNA sequence: TGTGCCAGCAGTCAGCAGGGGGGAAATGAGCAGTTCTTC. Translated, it gives CASSQQGGNEQFF.

The gene calls are TRBV28 and TRBJ1-5; TRBD1 matches 12 bases. Germline CDR1 MDHEN, CDR2 SYDVKM. The trim removed 6 bases at V and 2 bases at J, leaving 11 bases unmatched. CDR3 length: 18 residues. The CDR3 region is CASSSPGQGAGGNQPQHF. The CDR3 DNA reads as TGTGCCAGCAGCTCTCCGGGACAGGGGGCAGGTGGCAATCAGCCCCAGCATTTT.

The chain joins TRBV30 to TRBJ2-6; no firm D call. V was clipped by 1 base and J by 0 bases, with 10 bases between them. Germline V CDR1 and CDR2: GTSNPN, SVGIG (reference sequence). The CDR3 extends over 16 amino acids. The CDR3: CAWSAHRISGANVLTF. The CDR3 DNA reads TGTGCCTGGAGTGCCCACAGAATCTCTGGGGCCAACGTCCTGACTTTC.

This clone counts as medium-sized (0.01 to 0.1%). J is TRBJ2-7 and V is TRBV28, with 7 bases lining up with TRBD2. V was pared by 5 bases and J by 12 bases, with 7 bases of the junction left unmatched. In germline, CDR1 is MDHEN, CDR2 SYDVKM. The CDR3 loop spans 11 amino acids. CDR3 bases: TGTGCCAGCAGTCGCGGGGGTTGGGGGTACTTC. As protein: CASSRGGWGYF.